Shown below are 8 T cell receptor beta chains from a single sample sequenced in a study of response to subunit inactivated influenza vaccine. One entry per CDR3 protein, called by TCRdb with MiXCR from the RT-PCR reads. The sample holds 530,000 or so distinct CDR3 sequences, approximately 12% seen once. The input for sequencing was PBMCs from blood, taken on the day of vaccination. The receptors here all came from a man aged 45-65 years who received an inactivated influenza vaccine.

This clonotype was observed many times. The CDR3 sequence is CASSPSSTGGSNSPLHF. CDR3 DNA: TGTGCCAGCAGTCCCTCCTCGACAGGGGGCAGTAATTCACCCCTCCACTTT. The chain is built from TRBV12-3 or TRBV12-4 and TRBJ1-6; the match to TRBD1 covers 10 bases. CDR3 length equals 17 residues. V trimming: 5 bases; J trimming: 6 bases; junction bases outside the gene matches: 10.

Only a few counts were recorded for this clonotype. The chain employs TRBV6-5 and TRBJ1-2, with D possibly TRBD1 on 5 matching bases. V was pared by 2 bases and J by 6 bases, with 16 bases between. CDR1 is MNHEY, CDR2 SVGAGI, per germline. This CDR3 is built from 15 residues. The CDR3 DNA sequence: TGTGCCAGCAGTTACGCAGACGGGGCGCAGGATGGCTACACCTTC. This encodes CASSYADGAQDGYTF.

Ten or more counts support this clonotype. The rearrangement uses TRBV3-1 and TRBJ2-1, with 10 bases fitting TRBD1. The CDR3 length is 15 residues. With 4 bases clipped from V and 3 bases from J, the junction kept 3 bases outside the gene matches. Germline loops: CDR1 LGHDT, CDR2 YNNKEL (reference sequence). CDR3 region: CASSPGTGVYNEQFF. DNA of the CDR3: TGTGCCAGCAGCCCCGGGACAGGGGTCTACAATGAGCAGTTCTTC.

This clonotype was counted a few times. This chain joins TRBV6-5 and TRBJ1-1; no reliable D call. CDR1 and CDR2 from the germline V gene are MNHEY and SVGAGI. CDR3 length: 13 residues. Trimming stripped 6 bases from V and 3 bases from J, with 11 bases between. In DNA form, the CDR3 reads TGTGCCAGCAGCTATAATTGGGACACTGAAGCTTTCTTT. Its translation: CASSYNWDTEAFF.

This clonotype was seen at least ten times. The chain employs TRBV5-1 and TRBJ1-3; possibly TRBD1 for D (5 bases). Germline V gives CDR1 SGHRS, CDR2 YFSETQ. Between the trimmed V and J ends, which lost 4 bases and 0 bases, there was a span of 14 bases. The CDR3 length is 16 residues. The CDR3 DNA follows: TGCGCCAGCAGCGTCAGGGTCTTAAGCTCTGGAAACACCATATATTTT. Protein product: CASSVRVLSSGNTIYF.

This clonotype came up many times. The V call is TRBV29-1, the J call TRBJ1-4, with D tentatively TRBD1 (5 bases). The CDR3 spans 15 residues. With 6 bases removed from V and 3 bases from J, the gap between germline ends came to 17 bases. The V gene's germline CDR1 is SQVTM and CDR2 ANQGSEA. The CDR3 sequence: CSVRRGVGANEKLFF. Written as DNA, the CDR3 is TGCAGCGTGAGACGGGGGGTTGGAGCTAATGAAAAACTGTTTTTT.

This clonotype was seen ten or more times. The rearrangement joins TRBV29-1 to TRBJ1-1; unclear D gene. Trimming left V 3 bases short and J 0 bases short, with 8 bases between. Germline V gene lookup returns CDR1 SQVTM and CDR2 ANQGSEA. This CDR3 comprises 13 residues. CDR3 DNA: TGCAGCGTTGAGGGCAGCATGAACACTGAAGCTTTCTTT. Its translation: CSVEGSMNTEAFF.

This sequence joins TRBV5-1 and TRBJ2-3; D is possibly TRBD1 (5 bases). Per germline, CDR1 SGHRS and CDR2 YFSETQ. V dropped 3 bases and J dropped 4 bases, with 18 bases sitting between them. There are 16 residues in the CDR3. The DNA for the CDR3 is TGCGCCAGCAGCTCTGGAGTCCAGGGCGGTGCAGATACGCAGTATTTT. Encoded protein: CASSSGVQGGADTQYF.